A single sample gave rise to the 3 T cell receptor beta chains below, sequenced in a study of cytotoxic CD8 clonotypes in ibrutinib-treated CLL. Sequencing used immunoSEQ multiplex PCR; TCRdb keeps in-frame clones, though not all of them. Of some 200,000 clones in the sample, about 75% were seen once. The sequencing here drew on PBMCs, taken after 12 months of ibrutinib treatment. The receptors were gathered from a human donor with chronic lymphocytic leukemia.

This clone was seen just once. CDR3 coding DNA: TGTGCCAGCAGTTCTTGGACTAGCGGGAGATCCGAGCAGTACTTC. Its protein is CASSSWTSGRSEQYF. V and J are TRBV27 and TRBJ2-7; 13 nucleotides agree with TRBD2. The CDR3 loop spans 15 amino acids. V gave up 4 bases and J gave up 6 bases; unmatched junction bases: 6. Germline V gives CDR1 MNHEY, CDR2 SMNVEV (reference sequence).

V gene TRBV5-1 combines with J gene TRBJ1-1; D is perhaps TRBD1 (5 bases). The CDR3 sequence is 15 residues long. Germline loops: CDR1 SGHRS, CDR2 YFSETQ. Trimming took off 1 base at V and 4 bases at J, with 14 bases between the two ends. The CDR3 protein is CASSLLDTLGTEAFF. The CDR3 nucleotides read TGCGCCAGCAGCTTGCTGGACACCTTGGGCACTGAAGCTTTCTTT. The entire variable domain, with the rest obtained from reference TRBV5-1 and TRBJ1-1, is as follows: KAGVTQTPRYLIKTRGQQVTLSCSPISGHRSVSWYQQTPGQGLQFLFEYFSETQRNKGNFPGRFSGRQFSNSRSEMNVSTLELGDSALYLCASSLLDTLGTEAFFGQGTRLTVV.

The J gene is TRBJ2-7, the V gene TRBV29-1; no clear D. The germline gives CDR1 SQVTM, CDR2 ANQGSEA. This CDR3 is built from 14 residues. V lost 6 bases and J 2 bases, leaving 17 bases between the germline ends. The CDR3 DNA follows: TGCAGCGTGGGTGCTGGCGGAGCCACCTACGAGCAGTACTTC. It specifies CSVGAGGATYEQYF.